This TCR beta chain stems from a study of glioma-infiltrating T cells. Study-wide points: CDR3 overlap between tissue and blood was very small. Above-expected tissue-blood divergence occurred in all gliomas, most in low-grade ones.

The iRepertoire nested amplicon-rescue multiplex PCR amplified TCR alpha and beta CDR3s from RNA. TCRdb used MiXCR to reprocess the multiplex PCR reads, holding one entry per CDR3 protein. The sample lists approximately 120,000 distinct CDR3 sequences, approximately 26% occurring once. Germline CDR1 and CDR2: LNHDA and SQIVND (reference sequence). This CDR3 contains 15 residues. Notes on this clonotype: Antigen specificity is unknown. A much larger clonotype is one base distant, so this may be a read error.

The sample comprised glioma tissue, nonneoplastic brain tissue, or PBMCs (not recorded which). The sequence was obtained from a human donor with low-grade glioma or glioblastoma, undergoing nonglioma brain surgery, or in good health (not recorded which). The V gene is TRBV19, the J gene TRBJ1-1, with a possible D match to TRBD1 (5 bases). The CDR3 here is CASSLDGTSNTEALF. DNA for the CDR3: TGTGCCAGTAGTCTCGACGGGACTTCGAACACTGAAGCTTTGTTT.